A single sample gave rise to the 8 T cell receptor beta chains below, sequenced in a study of T-cell reconstitution after alpha-beta-depleted transplantation in children. Unique molecular identifiers were incorporated when the TCRbeta library was constructed. One entry per CDR3 protein results from TCRdb running MiXCR on the PCR reads. The data contain hundreds of thousands of distinct CDR3 sequences, about 12% of them singletons. The starting material was PBMCs from the stem cell graft donor, obtained from the stem cell graft. Receptors were obtained from a human donor who donated a stem cell graft to a child with acute lymphoblastic leukemia.

This clonotype appeared many times. This rearrangement joins TRBV20-1 to TRBJ1-5, with 10 bases aligning to TRBD1. The junction had 1 base not matched to a gene; V was cut back by 3 bases and J by 5 bases. This CDR3 has 13 amino acids. Germline CDR1 DFQATT, CDR2 SNEGSKA (reference sequence). CDR3 sequence: CSARGTGDQPQHF. CDR3 bases: TGCAGTGCTAGGGGGACAGGGGATCAGCCCCAGCATTTT.

This clonotype was counted a few times. The chain carries TRBV28 and TRBJ2-7; tentatively, D is TRBD1 (5 bases). Trimming cost V 6 bases and J 4 bases, with 25 bases left between them. Per germline, CDR1 MDHEN and CDR2 SYDVKM. The CDR3 covers 17 residues. The CDR3 protein is CASSRNFEGARGYEQYF. The CDR3 nucleotides read TGTGCCAGCAGCCGGAACTTCGAAGGGGCGAGAGGATACGAGCAGTACTTC. Full variable domain (rest looked up from reference TRBV28 and TRBJ2-7): DVKVTQSSRYLVKRTGEKVFLECVQDMDHENMFWYRQDPGLGLRLIYFSYDVKMKEKGDIPEGYSVSREKKERFSLILESASTNQTSMYLCASSRNFEGARGYEQYFGPGTRLTVT.

This clonotype was observed a handful of times. This chain joins TRBV20-1 and TRBJ1-5; D is perhaps TRBD1 (5 bases). The germline V and J ends were trimmed by 1 base and 3 bases, with 19 bases remaining between them. Germline V lookup: CDR1 DFQATT, CDR2 SNEGSKA (reference sequence). CDR3 length equals 17 residues. CDR3 coding DNA: TGCAGTGCTAGAGGTGGGGTCAGGGTGGGGAACAATCAGCCCCAGCATTTT. Translating gives CSARGGVRVGNNQPQHF.

This clonotype was detected ten times or more. V gene TRBV25-1 combines with J gene TRBJ2-3; the match to TRBD1 covers 8 bases. V gave up 9 bases and J gave up 4 bases; unmatched junction bases: 12. The length of the CDR3 is 15 residues. Germline V gene data show CDR1 as MGHDK and CDR2 as SYGVNS. The CDR3 bases are TGTGCCAGTCCCCGAACAGGGGGACCGTCAGATACGCAGTATTTT. Translating it yields CASPRTGGPSDTQYF.

This clonotype was seen repeatedly, ten times or more. The chain carries TRBV28 and TRBJ2-1; no reliable D call. Germline V lookup: CDR1 MDHEN, CDR2 SYDVKM. V was shortened by 7 bases and J by 9 bases, with 19 bases between the two germline ends. This CDR3 is 14 amino acids long. The CDR3 here is CASTVDIGLREQFF. The CDR3 region has the DNA TGTGCCAGCACCGTCGACATTGGGCTTCGTGAGCAGTTCTTC.

This clonotype was observed at least ten times. The chain links TRBV5-1 to TRBJ1-1; D may be TRBD1 (5 bases). The V end lost 7 bases, the J end lost 5 bases, and 18 bases lay between the germline ends. Germline V lookup: CDR1 SGHRS, CDR2 YFSETQ. This CDR3 is built from 14 residues. The CDR3 bases are TGCGCCAGCCACCGAGCAGGGTCGTCGACTGAAGCTTTCTTT. It specifies CASHRAGSSTEAFF.

This clonotype was detected ten times or more. The V gene is TRBV4-3, the J gene TRBJ2-2; D ambiguous. CDR3 length: 17 residues. CDR1 LGHNA and CDR2 YSLEER come from the germline V gene. V was cut by 0 bases and J by 0 bases, with 11 bases left in between. CDR3 protein: CASSQDLDTSNTGELFF. CDR3 nucleotides: TGCGCCAGCAGCCAAGACCTAGACACTTCGAACACCGGGGAGCTGTTTTTT.

This clonotype was picked up a small number of times. The rearrangement joins TRBV7-2 to TRBJ2-5; D is possibly TRBD2 (5 bases). Trimming shortened V by 2 bases and J by 5 bases, and 6 bases separated the two germline ends. Germline V gene sequence: CDR1 SGHTA, CDR2 FQGNSA. This CDR3 contains 12 residues. The DNA for the CDR3 is TGTGCCAGCAGCTTACTAGCCGAGACCCAGTACTTC. Translation gives CASSLLAETQYF.